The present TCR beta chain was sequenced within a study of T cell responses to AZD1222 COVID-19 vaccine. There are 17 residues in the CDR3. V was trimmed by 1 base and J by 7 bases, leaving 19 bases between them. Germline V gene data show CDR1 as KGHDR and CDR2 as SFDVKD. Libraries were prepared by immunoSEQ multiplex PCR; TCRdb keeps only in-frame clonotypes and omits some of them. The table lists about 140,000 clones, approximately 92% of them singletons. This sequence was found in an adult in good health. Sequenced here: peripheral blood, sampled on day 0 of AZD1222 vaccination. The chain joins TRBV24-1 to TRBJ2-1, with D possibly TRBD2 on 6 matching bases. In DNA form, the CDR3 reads TGTGCCACCAGTGATTTAGGAAGTGCGGGAATCGGGAATGAGCAGTTCTTC. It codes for CATSDLGSAGIGNEQFF.